This T cell receptor beta chain is drawn from a study of T cell repertoires in cytomegalovirus infection. Study background: Based on public TCR beta signatures, there were indications of CMV infection and of a matching HLA type.

Comments on this clonotype: Its antigen remains unknown.

Study-level results: HLA-C-restricted, CMV-specific TCR beta clonotypes were dominant ex vivo. The study identified carriers of CMV plus the relevant HLA from cumulative public TCR beta family frequency.

The CDR3 runs 13 residues. Germline CDR1 reads DFQATT; CDR2 reads SNEGSKA (reference sequence). With 6 bases removed from V and 8 bases from J, the gap between germline ends came to 14 bases. MiXCR was run by TCRdb on the reads, yielding one entry per CDR3 protein. The table lists 150,000 to 190,000 distinct CDR3 sequences, roughly a quarter of them singletons. The sequence came from a human donor in good health (CMV status not recorded). Some clones in this sample may be carry-over from other donors' samples. The rearrangement joins TRBV20-1 to TRBJ1-6; a possible D gene is TRBD1 (5 bases). Specimen: PBMCs. CDR3 in amino acids: CSAGGEGDSPLHF. CDR3 DNA: TGCAGTGCCGGGGGGGAAGGGGATTCACCCCTCCACTTT.